This TCR beta chain came from a study of blood T cell repertoires in COVID-19. Across the whole study: COVID-19 samples from acute and convalescent phases originated in the United States, Italy and Spain. PBMCs, B-cell-depleted T cells, or T cells provided the cDNA or gDNA that made up the material.

This clone was counted only a few times. As handled by the study authors: Reference gene primers were amplified, and this amplification served to estimate nucleated cell counts. Data came from immunoSEQ multiplex PCR; TCRdb stores just in-frame clones and leaves some out. V and J calls and clone size are as listed in that table; D and trimming were resolved from the DNA. Of 55,000 to 65,000 clones in the sample, roughly 86% were seen once. In germline, CDR1 is SEHNR, CDR2 FQNEAQ (reference sequence). The CDR3 covers 14 residues. Trimming shortened V by 1 base and J by 3 bases, and 10 bases separated the two germline ends.

This TCR derives from a man in his sixties with active or convalescent COVID-19. The V call is TRBV7-9, the J call TRBJ2-7; tentatively, D is TRBD1 (5 bases). The sequencing sample was made of peripheral blood. For the CDR3, the DNA is TGTGCCAGCAGCTTAGATCCCAGGGACTACGAGCAGTACTTC. It yields the protein CASSLDPRDYEQYF.